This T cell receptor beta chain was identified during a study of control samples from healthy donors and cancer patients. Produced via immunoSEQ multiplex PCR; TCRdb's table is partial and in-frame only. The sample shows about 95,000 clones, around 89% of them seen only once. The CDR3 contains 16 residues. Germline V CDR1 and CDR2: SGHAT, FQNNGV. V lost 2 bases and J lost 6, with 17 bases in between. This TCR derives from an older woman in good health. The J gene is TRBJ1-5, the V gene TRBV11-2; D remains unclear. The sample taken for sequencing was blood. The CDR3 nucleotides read TGTGCCAGCAGCTTACGGGCAGATACAGCGGGTCAGCCCCAGCATTTT. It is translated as CASSLRADTAGQPQHF.